The 12 T cell receptor beta chains presented below share a single source sample, sequenced in a study of T cell responses to AZD1222 COVID-19 vaccine. Profiling relied on immunoSEQ multiplex PCR, and the TCRdb table lists in-frame clones only, not all of them. This table has about 150,000 clones, 88% appearing once. The sequencing here drew on peripheral blood, taken after recovery from COVID-19. The source is an adult who had recovered from COVID-19.

V usage is TRBV6-1 and J usage is TRBJ2-5, with TRBD2 identical over 13 bases. The J segment lost 5 bases and the V segment lost 8 bases, leaving 11 bases of the junction unmatched. Germline CDR1 is MNHNS and CDR2 is SASEGT. The CDR3 has 16 residues. CDR3 bases: TGTGCCAGCGGTGGACTAGCGGGAGTCGCCGGGGAGACCCAGTACTTC. Its protein is CASGGLAGVAGETQYF.

The chain employs TRBV15 and TRBJ2-7; 9 positions match TRBD1. Germline CDR1 reads LNHNV; CDR2 reads YYDKDF (reference sequence). The CDR3 totals 15 residues. V lost 1 base and J lost 4; bases outside the gene matches: 5. As DNA, the CDR3 is TGTGCCACCAGCAGAGCGGGACAGGGAGAGTACGAGCAGTACTTC. It encodes CATSRAGQGEYEQYF.

The gene calls are TRBV15 and TRBJ1-4; 7 bases fit TRBD1. The germline CDR1 and CDR2 sequences are LNHNV and YYDKDF (reference sequence). J was trimmed by 3 bases and V by 3 bases; bases with no gene match: 7. The CDR3 loop spans 16 amino acids. The CDR3 bases are TGTGCCACCAGCAGCTTTCCCGGACAGGCTAATGAAAAACTGTTTTTT. As protein: CATSSFPGQANEKLFF.

The rearrangement joins TRBV5-4 to TRBJ2-1; 10 positions agree with TRBD1. The J segment lost 4 bases and the V segment lost 2 bases, leaving 3 bases of the junction unmatched. CDR1 SGHNT and CDR2 YYREEE come from the germline V gene (reference sequence). This CDR3 has 15 amino acids. The CDR3 loop is CASSFGTGEYNEQFF. The CDR3 nucleotides are TGTGCCAGCAGCTTCGGGACAGGGGAATACAATGAGCAGTTCTTC.

J is TRBJ1-1 and V is TRBV6-5; 7 bases agree with TRBD1. CDR1 and CDR2 (germline): MNHEY, SVGAGI. The ends lost 5 bases at V and 4 bases at J; junction bases unmatched: 7. The CDR3 extends over 14 amino acids. The CDR3, as DNA: TGTGCCAGCAGTCGAGACAGGGTCTCCACTGAAGCTTTCTTT. The encoded protein is CASSRDRVSTEAFF.

The rearrangement joins TRBV2 to TRBJ2-5, with no clear D. Germline lookup yields CDR1 SNHLY and CDR2 FYNNEI. The length of the CDR3 is 14 residues. V was pared by 2 bases and J by 5 bases, with 12 bases between. CDR3 nucleotides: TGTGCCAGCAGTGAACGACGAGGCCTGGAGACCCAGTACTTC. This translates into CASSERRGLETQYF. Variable domain in full (rest from reference TRBV2 and TRBJ2-5): EPEVTQTPSHQVTQMGQEVILRCVPISNHLYFYWYRQILGQKVEFLVSFYNNEISEKSEIFDDQFSVERPDGSNFTLKIRSTKLEDSAMYFCASSERRGLETQYFGPGTRLLVL.

The chain combines TRBV9 with TRBJ2-7; D is perhaps TRBD1 (6 bases). The V and J ends lost 0 bases and 5 bases respectively, with 12 bases between them. Per germline, CDR1 SGDLS and CDR2 YYNGEE. The CDR3 covers 14 residues. The CDR3 loop reads CASSVGGGPDEQYF. CDR3 nucleotide sequence: TGTGCCAGCAGCGTAGGTGGGGGCCCTGACGAGCAGTACTTC.

The gene calls are TRBV12-3 or TRBV12-4 and TRBJ2-2; D unclear. Trimming shortened V by 10 bases and J by 0 bases, and 9 bases separated the two germline ends. The CDR3 is 13 residues long. CDR3 sequence reads: CANDIPNTGELFF. As DNA, the CDR3 is TGTGCCAACGACATACCGAACACCGGGGAGCTGTTTTTT.

Details on this clone: Other DNA sequences of this sample code for an identical CDR3. The rearrangement joins TRBV7-2 to TRBJ1-5, with D maybe TRBD1 (5 bases). The CDR3 contains 14 residues. CDR1 SGHTA and CDR2 FQGNSA come from the germline V gene. Trimming took off 2 bases at V and 7 bases at J, with 12 bases between the two ends. CDR3 sequence: CASSLRQGGQPQHF. The CDR3 DNA reads as TGTGCCAGCAGCTTACGTCAGGGAGGGCAGCCCCAGCATTTT.

The chain joins TRBV9 to TRBJ2-2, with TRBD2 matching over 15 bases. The CDR3 covers 16 residues. The junction had 3 bases not matched to a gene; V was cut back by 7 bases and J by 2 bases. Germline V gene sequence: CDR1 SGDLS, CDR2 YYNGEE. The CDR3 nucleotides are TGTGCCAGCGGGGGACTAGCGGGAGGCAACACCGGGGAGCTGTTTTTT. Its translation: CASGGLAGGNTGELFF.

The chain recombines TRBV6-5 with TRBJ1-5; no reliable D call. Germline CDR1 reads MNHEY; CDR2 reads SVGAGI. The CDR3 sequence is 13 residues long. Trimming left V 7 bases short and J 4 bases short, with 11 bases between. This chain's CDR3 is CASNGRVNQPQHF. CDR3 in DNA: TGTGCCAGCAATGGAAGGGTTAATCAGCCCCAGCATTTT.

This chain uses TRBV7-9 with TRBJ1-5; no clear D gene. From germline, CDR1 is SEHNR and CDR2 FQNEAQ (reference sequence). Trimming cost V 1 base and J 4 bases, with 8 bases left between them. The CDR3 has 14 amino acids. The CDR3 is CASSLGNANQPQHF. The CDR3 DNA reads TGTGCCAGCAGCTTAGGGAACGCGAATCAGCCCCAGCATTTT.